The next 9 T cell receptor beta chains were all read from a single sample in a study of T cells in Graves' hyperthyroidism and ophthalmopathy. RNA transcripts served as the template for amplifying TCR beta CDR3 regions. The HTBI primer set was used in a first-round RT-PCR of the TCR CDR3. One entry per CDR3 protein, called by TCRdb with MiXCR from the multiplex PCR reads. The repertoire consists of roughly 250,000 distinct CDR3 sequences, with roughly 15% occurring once and the leading ten covering about 14%. What was sequenced was blood. The receptors here all came from a woman between 40 and 55 years old with Graves' hyperthyroidism that later progressed to Graves' ophthalmopathy.

J is TRBJ1-1 and V is TRBV10-3; D is unclear. V gave up 4 bases and J gave up 8 bases, with 8 bases separating them. This CDR3 contains 11 residues. Germline assignment: CDR1 ENHRY and CDR2 SYGVKD. The CDR3 nucleotides are TGTGCCATCAGTGCAATGGGCGAAGCTTTCTTT. Protein: CAISAMGEAFF.

This clonotype was observed at least ten times. The chain recombines TRBV5-6 with TRBJ1-2; 7 bases map to TRBD1. CDR1 is SGHDT, CDR2 YYEEEE, per germline. Germline trimming cut 2 bases from V and 3 bases from J; bases unmatched to any gene: 4. The CDR3 loop spans 14 amino acids. The CDR3 DNA reads TGTGCCAGCAGCTTAAAAACAGGGGACTATGGCTACACCTTC. Residues: CASSLKTGDYGYTF.

This clonotype has more than one count but fewer than ten. This may come from a read error, since a much larger clone is one base off. V is TRBV11-2 and J is TRBJ2-6; maybe TRBD2 (6 bases). This CDR3 has 15 residues. CDR1 is SGHAT, CDR2 FQNNGV, per germline. The CDR3 nucleotides are TGTACCAGCAGCCACGGGGGCTCTGGGGCCAACGTCCTGACTTTC. Protein sequence: CTSSHGGSGANVLTF.

This clonotype was observed at least ten times. The chain is built from TRBV27 and TRBJ1-6; D remains unclear. This CDR3 contains 13 residues. The V end lost 2 bases, the J end lost 7 bases, and 6 bases lay between the germline ends. Looked up from germline, CDR1 is MNHEY and CDR2 is SMNVEV (reference sequence). The CDR3 DNA follows: TGTGCCAGCAGTTTAACCCCCAATTCACCCCTCCACTTT. Amino acid sequence: CASSLTPNSPLHF.

The chain has TRBV4-1 and TRBJ1-5; 8 bases fit TRBD1. The J segment lost 6 bases and the V segment lost 6 bases, leaving 7 bases of the junction unmatched. Looked up from germline, CDR1 is MGHRA and CDR2 is YSYEKL. CDR3 length equals 14 residues. CDR3 coding DNA: TGCGCCAGCAGACGGACAGGGCCAGGTCAGCCCCAGCATTTT. The encoded protein is CASRRTGPGQPQHF.

The rearrangement links TRBV6-9 to TRBJ2-3, with TRBD2 matching 12 bases. Germline V gene lookup returns CDR1 MNHGY and CDR2 SVAAGI. This CDR3 is 18 amino acids long. The trim removed 3 bases at V and 5 bases at J, leaving 12 bases unmatched. The CDR3 sequence: CASSYESASGRALDTQYF. In DNA form, the CDR3 reads TGTGCCAGCAGTTACGAGTCCGCTAGCGGGAGGGCCCTAGATACGCAGTATTTT.

This clonotype has only one observation. The V and J genes are TRBV6-2 or TRBV6-3 and TRBJ2-7; 15 positions match TRBD2. The CDR3 has 16 amino acids. V lost 6 bases to trimming and J lost 0 bases; unmatched junction nucleotides: 3. Germline V CDR1 and CDR2: MNHEY, SVGEGT. The CDR3, as DNA: TGTGCCAGCAGGAGGACTAGCGGGAGGGCCTCCTACGAGCAGTACTTC. Protein: CASRRTSGRASYEQYF.

There are many counts of this clonotype. The chain joins TRBV7-9 to TRBJ1-5; D is undetermined. This CDR3 spans 15 amino acids. From germline, CDR1 is SEHNR and CDR2 FQNEAQ (reference sequence). V lost 5 bases and J 1 base, leaving 12 bases between the germline ends. CDR3 region: CASSPSWASNQPQHF. Here the CDR3 DNA reads TGTGCCAGCAGCCCATCATGGGCGAGCAATCAGCCCCAGCATTTT.

The chain combines TRBV5-6 with TRBJ1-1; no clear D gene. The CDR3 has 12 residues. CDR1 and CDR2 (germline): SGHDT, YYEEEE. The germline V and J ends were trimmed by 1 base and 6 bases, with 7 bases remaining between them. The CDR3 loop reads CASSLSGAEAFF. The DNA for the CDR3 is TGTGCCAGCAGCTTGTCAGGAGCTGAAGCTTTCTTT.